This T cell receptor beta chain was recovered during a study of early T cells in non-severe SARS-CoV-2 infection. The V and J ends lost 7 bases and 7 bases, in that order; junction bases with no gene match: 10. The length of the CDR3 is 16 residues. The germline CDR1 and CDR2 sequences are MNHNS and SASEGT. Individual cDNA molecules received unique molecular identifiers. TCRdb independently ran MiXCR on the 5' RACE reads; one entry per CDR3 protein. This table has around 40,000 distinct CDR3 sequences, under 14% appearing once. Sequencing was performed on whole blood. The TCR was taken from an adult who was a healthcare worker with PCR-confirmed SARS-CoV-2 infection or an uninfected control (not recorded which). This sequence joins TRBV6-1 and TRBJ2-1, with 13 bases identical to TRBD2. The CDR3 loop reads CASKPPGLAGSNEQFF. Written as DNA, the CDR3 is TGTGCCAGCAAACCTCCGGGACTAGCGGGAAGTAATGAGCAGTTCTTC.